This T cell receptor beta chain was captured in a study of cytomegalovirus exposure and HLA in healthy donors. Concerning this clone itself: Its antigen is as yet unknown.

General study results and limits: There were a few CMV-associated chains whose specificity for CMV antigens was confirmed in vitro.

After removal of 4 bases from V and 4 bases from J, the junction contained 6 bases not matched to a gene. Germline V gene data show CDR1 as MNHEY and CDR2 as SVGAGI. The CDR3 consists of 16 residues. Primers for the PCR totalled 60 Vbeta and 13 Jbeta. Sequencing used immunoSEQ multiplex PCR; TCRdb keeps in-frame clones, though not all of them. The profile covers some 91,000 clones, with around 76% appearing a single time and 6.5% to 9% taken by the ten largest. The sequence derives from a middle-aged man in good health and CMV-seropositive. This chain uses TRBV6-5 with TRBJ2-4; 11 bases are shared with TRBD2. Sequenced sample: PBMCs. In DNA, the CDR3 is TGTGCCAGCAGTTCCCCCACTAGCGGGGGAAAAAACATTCAGTACTTC. It encodes CASSSPTSGGKNIQYF.